This T cell receptor beta chain was identified during a study of blood T cells in healthy people across ages. A sample-barcoded 5' primer and a J-beta primer mix were used in a second PCR of roughly 6 to 11 cycles. TCRdb re-analysed the 5' RACE reads in MiXCR, keeping a single row per CDR3 protein. Altogether fewer than 900,000 distinct CDR3 sequences are present, roughly 35% being singletons, with the ten largest covering approximately 12%. The CDR3 is 15 residues long. The germline V and J ends were trimmed by 5 bases and 6 bases, with 14 bases remaining between them. The TCR sequence derives from a man between 18 and 29 years old in good health. The rearrangement uses TRBV12-3 or TRBV12-4 and TRBJ1-6, with no clear D. The sample taken for sequencing was blood. Here the CDR3 reads CASSTQDRLNSPLHF. CDR3 bases: TGTGCCAGCAGTACCCAGGACCGCCTTAATTCACCCCTCCACTTT.